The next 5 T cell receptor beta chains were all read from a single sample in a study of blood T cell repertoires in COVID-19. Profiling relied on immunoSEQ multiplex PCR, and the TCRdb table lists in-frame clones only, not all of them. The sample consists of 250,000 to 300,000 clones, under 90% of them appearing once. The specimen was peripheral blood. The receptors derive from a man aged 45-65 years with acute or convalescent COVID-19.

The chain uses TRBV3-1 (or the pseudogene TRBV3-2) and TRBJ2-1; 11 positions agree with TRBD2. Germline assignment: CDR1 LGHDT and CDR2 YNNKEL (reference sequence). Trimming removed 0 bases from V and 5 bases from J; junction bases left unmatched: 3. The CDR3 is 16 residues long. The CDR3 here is CASSQEGLAVNNEQFF. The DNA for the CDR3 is TGTGCCAGCAGCCAAGAGGGACTAGCGGTGAACAATGAGCAGTTCTTC.

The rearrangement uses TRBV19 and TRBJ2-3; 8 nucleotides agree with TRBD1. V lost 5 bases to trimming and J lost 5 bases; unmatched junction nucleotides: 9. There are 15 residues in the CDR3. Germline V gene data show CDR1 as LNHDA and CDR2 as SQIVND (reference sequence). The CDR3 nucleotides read TGTGCCAGTAGTGAGGACAGGGCAAAAGGAGATACGCAGTATTTT. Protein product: CASSEDRAKGDTQYF.

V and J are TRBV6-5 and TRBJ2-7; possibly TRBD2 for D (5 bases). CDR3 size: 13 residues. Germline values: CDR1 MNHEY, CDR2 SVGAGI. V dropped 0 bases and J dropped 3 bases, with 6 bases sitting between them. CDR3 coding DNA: TGTGCCAGCAGTTACTCGGGGAGCTACGAGCAGTACTTC. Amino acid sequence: CASSYSGSYEQYF.

CDR3 protein: CATSRDGGRTDTQYF. CDR3 in DNA: TGTGCCACCAGCAGAGACGGGGGGAGGACAGATACGCAGTATTTT. V is TRBV15 and J is TRBJ2-3; 7 bases line up with TRBD2. CDR3 length: 15 residues. The germline V gene has CDR1 LNHNV and CDR2 YYDKDF (reference sequence). Trimming cost V 0 bases and J 3 bases; bases outside gene matches: 3.

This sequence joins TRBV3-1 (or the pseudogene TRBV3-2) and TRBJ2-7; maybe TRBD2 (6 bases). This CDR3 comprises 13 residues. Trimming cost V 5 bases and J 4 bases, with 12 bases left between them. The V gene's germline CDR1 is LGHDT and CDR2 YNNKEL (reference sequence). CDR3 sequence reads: CASSAGGRYEQYF. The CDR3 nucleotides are TGTGCCAGCAGCGCCGGAGGGAGATACGAGCAGTACTTC.